Presented here are 27 T cell receptor beta chains from one specimen sequenced in a study of T cells in Graves' hyperthyroidism and ophthalmopathy. The source material, RNA transcripts, was used to amplify TCR beta CDR3 regions. Researchers ran a first-round RT-PCR on the TCR CDR3 using the HTBI primer set. TCRdb used MiXCR to reprocess the multiplex PCR reads, holding one entry per CDR3 protein. The data show about 55,000 distinct CDR3 sequences, about 53% seen once. Material for sequencing was blood. All receptors derive from an older woman with Graves' ophthalmopathy.

This clonotype was recorded at least ten times. The V gene is TRBV12-3 or TRBV12-4, the J gene TRBJ1-6, with no clear D. The CDR3 totals 13 residues. Trimming stripped 4 bases from V and 9 bases from J, with 10 bases between. The CDR3 sequence: CASSYWAGSPLHF. The CDR3 nucleotides are TGTGCCAGCAGTTATTGGGCCGGTTCACCCCTCCACTTT.

Comments on this clonotype: At one boundary the junction diverges from the germline segment, which might be a read error. The chain employs TRBV18 and TRBJ1-2; tentatively, D is TRBD1 (6 bases). CDR3 length: 14 residues. The germline CDR1 and CDR2 sequences are KGHSH and LQKENI. The CDR3 region is CASPPFQGMDGYTF. The CDR3 DNA reads TGTGCCAGCCCACCATTCCAGGGGATGGATGGCTACACCTTC.

Many counts were recorded for this clonotype. The J gene is TRBJ2-7, the V gene TRBV7-8, with 7 bases that match TRBD2. Germline-derived CDR1 and CDR2 are SGHVS and FQNEAQ. J gave up 2 bases and V 0 bases, and 10 bases lay outside the gene matches. This CDR3 is 17 amino acids long. The CDR3 reads CASSLAPRLAETYEQYF. DNA for the CDR3: TGTGCCAGCAGCTTAGCTCCCCGACTAGCCGAAACCTACGAGCAGTACTTC.

The V call is TRBV5-4, the J call TRBJ2-3, with no clear D. Germline V gene data show CDR1 as SGHNT and CDR2 as YYREEE (reference sequence). The ends were cut back, 0 bases at V and 3 bases at J, with 8 bases in the middle. This CDR3 region has 14 residues. The CDR3 region has the DNA TGTGCCAGCAGCTTGGCAGCGCGAACAGATACGCAGTATTTT. This encodes CASSLAARTDTQYF. Using reference TRBV5-4 and TRBJ2-3 for the parts outside the CDR3, the full variable domain is ETGVTQSPTHLIKTRGQQVTLRCSSQSGHNTVSWYQQALGQGPQFIFQYYREEENGRGNFPPRFSGLQFPNYSSELNVNALELDDSALYLCASSLAARTDTQYFGPGTRLTVL.

This clonotype has at least ten counts. V and J are TRBV27 and TRBJ2-2; D ambiguous. Germline V gives CDR1 MNHEY, CDR2 SMNVEV (reference sequence). V was pared by 0 bases and J by 6 bases, with 8 bases between. There are 14 residues in the CDR3. DNA of the CDR3: TGTGCCAGCAGTTTATCTAGATTGTCCGGGGAGCTGTTTTTT. Residues: CASSLSRLSGELFF.

As concerns this clonotype: A read error is likely, as this CDR3 ends without the conserved phenylalanine or tryptophan. The chain couples TRBV5-4 to TRBJ1-6; a weak D match, TRBD1 (5 bases). V dropped 4 bases and J dropped 10 bases, with 18 bases sitting between them. The V gene's germline CDR1 is SGHNT and CDR2 YYREEE (reference sequence). CDR3 size: 15 residues. The CDR3 DNA is TGTGCCAGCAGCCCGGGACCTCTTAGTGGCTCACCCCTCCACCTT. It translates to CASSPGPLSGSPLHL.

By its share, this clonotype is medium-sized. CDR3 region: CATSLTGLNSPLHF. CDR3 bases: TGTGCCACCAGCCTAACAGGGCTGAATTCACCCCTCCACTTT. The chain uses TRBV15 and TRBJ1-6, with a tentative D call TRBD1 (6 bases). Trimming cost V 5 bases and J 7 bases, with 12 bases left between them. The CDR3 spans 14 residues. Germline CDR1 LNHNV, CDR2 YYDKDF (reference sequence).

This clonotype was detected many times. This chain joins TRBV12-3 or TRBV12-4 and TRBJ2-5, with a possible D match to TRBD2 (7 bases). Deletions cut 2 bases from V and 4 bases from J, with 11 bases between. There are 14 residues in the CDR3. As DNA, the CDR3 is TGTGCCAGCAGTTTATCGGGGGGCGGAGAGACCCAGTACTTC. Amino acid sequence: CASSLSGGGETQYF.

V is TRBV5-1 and J is TRBJ2-2, with 8 nucleotides matching TRBD2. The CDR3 contains 14 residues. In germline, CDR1 is SGHRS, CDR2 YFSETQ. After removal of 3 bases from V and 6 bases from J, the junction contained 4 bases not matched to a gene. CDR3 DNA: TGCGCCAGCAGCTCCCAAGCGGGAGCCGGGGAGCTGTTTTTT. It encodes CASSSQAGAGELFF.

This clonotype was seen many times. The chain uses TRBV6-2 or TRBV6-3 and TRBJ2-3, with D uncertain. The V end lost 6 bases, the J end lost 0 bases, and 16 bases lay between the germline ends. Germline CDR1 is MNHEY and CDR2 is SVGEGT. The CDR3 has 16 amino acids. The CDR3 reads CASSLESYTSTDTQYF. CDR3 sequence (DNA): TGTGCCAGCAGCCTAGAGTCGTACACTAGCACAGATACGCAGTATTTT.

In this sample, this clonotype turned up many times. V is TRBV5-1 and J is TRBJ2-7; 9 bases match TRBD1. V shed 2 bases, J shed 3 bases, and the junction held 6 bases outside the gene matches. Germline V gene lookup returns CDR1 SGHRS and CDR2 YFSETQ. This CDR3 spans 15 amino acids. CDR3 coding DNA: TGCGCCAGCAGCTTATTGGGACAGGGTAACTACGAGCAGTACTTC. Translated, it gives CASSLLGQGNYEQYF. Using reference TRBV5-1 and TRBJ2-7 for the parts outside the CDR3, the full variable domain is KAGVTQTPRYLIKTRGQQVTLSCSPISGHRSVSWYQQTPGQGLQFLFEYFSETQRNKGNFPGRFSGRQFSNSRSEMNVSTLELGDSALYLCASSLLGQGNYEQYFGPGTRLTVT.

The chain employs TRBV10-3 and TRBJ1-3; D is uncertain. Germline-derived CDR1 and CDR2 are ENHRY and SYGVKD. V was clipped by 3 bases and J by 3 bases, with 18 bases between them. CDR3 length: 17 amino acids. CDR3 loop: CAISDTTSGRLGNTIYF. CDR3 coding DNA: TGTGCCATCAGTGATACGACTAGCGGGAGGCTTGGAAACACCATATATTTT.

The chain couples TRBV24-1 to TRBJ1-2; no definite D call. The CDR3 has 12 amino acids. Germline values: CDR1 KGHDR, CDR2 SFDVKD. V lost 5 bases, J lost 11 bases, and 14 bases lay in between. The CDR3 spells CATSVDTDRYTF. The CDR3 coding sequence is TGTGCCACCAGTGTAGATACAGATCGGTACACCTTC.

This clonotype was seen at least ten times. The J gene is TRBJ2-1, the V gene TRBV4-1; maybe TRBD2 (6 bases). Germline V gene sequence: CDR1 MGHRA, CDR2 YSYEKL. With 4 bases removed from V and 5 bases from J, the gap between germline ends came to 18 bases. The length of the CDR3 is 16 residues. The CDR3 region is CASSRRGGPGDNEQFF. In DNA, the CDR3 is TGCGCCAGCAGCCGCCGGGGCGGGCCGGGGGACAATGAGCAGTTCTTC.

The V gene is TRBV11-2, the J gene TRBJ1-1; 10 bases fit TRBD1. Germline values: CDR1 SGHAT, CDR2 FQNNGV. The CDR3 runs to 15 residues. The trim removed 3 bases at V and 3 bases at J, leaving 4 bases unmatched. The CDR3 region is CASSFGQGGYTEAFF. CDR3 bases: TGTGCCAGCAGCTTCGGACAGGGGGGGTACACTGAAGCTTTCTTT.

The chain links TRBV7-2 to TRBJ2-1; 11 bases fit TRBD2. This CDR3 is built from 17 residues. Per the germline V gene, CDR1 is SGHTA and CDR2 is FQGNSA. V dropped 2 bases and J dropped 2; count of bases not matched to a gene: 5. The CDR3 here is CASSLSSGGSTYNEQFF. CDR3 sequence (DNA): TGTGCCAGCAGCTTATCTAGCGGGGGGAGCACCTACAATGAGCAGTTCTTC.

This clonotype has just a few counts. A much larger clone sits a single nucleotide away, making a read error possible. The chain has TRBV6-6 and TRBJ2-7; 12 nucleotides match TRBD2. V lost 2 bases and J lost 3; bases outside the gene matches: 11. Germline CDR1 is MNHNY and CDR2 is SVGAGI (reference sequence). CDR3 length: 18 residues. CDR3 nucleotide sequence: TGTGCCAGCAGTTACGAGACTAGCGGGAGAAGGAAAGTCTACGAGCAGTACTTC. Its translation: CASSYETSGRRKVYEQYF.

The rearrangement links TRBV12-3 or TRBV12-4 to TRBJ2-5; 8 nucleotides match TRBD2. The CDR3 covers 15 residues. J lost 4 bases, V lost 5 bases, and 9 bases had no gene match. CDR3 in amino acids: CASSGQTREGETQYF. The CDR3 DNA is TGTGCCAGCAGTGGGCAGACACGGGAGGGAGAGACCCAGTACTTC.

This clonotype appeared once. The CDR3 loop is CISSYGPTYEQYF. The CDR3, as DNA: TGTATCAGCAGTTACGGGCCGACCTACGAGCAGTACTTC. V and J are TRBV6-5 and TRBJ2-7; D gene unclear. Germline-derived CDR1 and CDR2 are MNHEY and SVGAGI. The CDR3 is 13 amino acids.

CDR3 in DNA: TGTGCCAGCCAGGGGGATAATGAAAAACTGTTTTTT. It encodes CASQGDNEKLFF. The chain employs TRBV28 and TRBJ1-4; 7 positions agree with TRBD1. Germline V gene sequence: CDR1 MDHEN, CDR2 SYDVKM. The CDR3 length is 12 residues. Germline trimming cut 8 bases from V and 4 bases from J; bases unmatched to any gene: 1.

The rearrangement links TRBV19 to TRBJ2-7; D unresolved. From germline, CDR1 is LNHDA and CDR2 SQIVND (reference sequence). Trimming took 1 base from V and 0 from J, leaving 10 bases between them. The CDR3 contains 15 residues. The CDR3 DNA sequence: TGTGCCAGTAGTATAGCAAGATCTAGCTCCTACGAGCAGTACTTC. Protein product: CASSIARSSSYEQYF.

The chain combines TRBV12-3 or TRBV12-4 with TRBJ1-2, with 10 positions matching TRBD1. The V gene end was trimmed by 6 bases and the J gene end by 4 bases; junction bases not matched to a gene: 11. The CDR3 sequence is 16 residues long. CDR3 DNA: TGTGCCAGCAGGTCCACCGGGACAGGGGAGGGCTATGGCTACACCTTC. Translating gives CASRSTGTGEGYGYTF.

V usage is TRBV3-1 and J usage is TRBJ2-7, with TRBD1 identical over 9 bases. The V gene end was trimmed by 1 base and the J gene end by 4 bases; junction bases not matched to a gene: 5. Looked up from germline, CDR1 is LGHDT and CDR2 is YNNKEL (reference sequence). The CDR3 runs 15 residues. The CDR3 DNA sequence: TGTGCCAGCAGCCAAGTCCGGGACAGGGATTACGAGCAGTACTTC. This gives the protein CASSQVRDRDYEQYF.

This clonotype occurred many times. J is TRBJ1-4 and V is TRBV6-5; 9 nucleotides match TRBD1. The CDR3 spans 14 residues. Germline V gene sequence: CDR1 MNHEY, CDR2 SVGAGI. V lost 6 bases, J lost 8 bases, and 7 bases stayed unmatched. The CDR3 loop reads CASRKGQGREKLFF. The CDR3 region has the DNA TGTGCCAGCAGGAAGGGACAGGGTAGAGAAAAACTGTTTTTT.

Relative to its sample, this clonotype is medium-sized. The chain links TRBV19 to TRBJ1-2; 7 nucleotides align to TRBD1. The CDR3 has 14 residues. Germline assignment: CDR1 LNHDA and CDR2 SQIVND (reference sequence). J gave up 2 bases and V 5 bases, and 5 bases lay outside the gene matches. CDR3 region: CASSPETGNYGYTF. Written as DNA, the CDR3 is TGTGCCAGTAGTCCCGAGACAGGGAACTATGGCTACACCTTC.

Of note for this clonotype: Its ends do not fully match the called genes, so a read error is possible. This sequence joins TRBV20-1 and TRBJ1-1; possibly TRBD1 for D (6 bases). Germline V lookup: CDR1 DFQATT, CDR2 SNEGSKA (reference sequence). The CDR3 extends over 16 amino acids. The chain's CDR3 is CSAGGHRELRNTEAFF. The CDR3 region has the DNA TGCAGCGCTGGGGGACACAGGGAACTACGGAACACCGAAGCTTTCTTT.

This clonotype was found once. The V call is TRBV7-9, the J call TRBJ1-5; D not certain. With 3 bases removed from V and 6 bases from J, the gap between germline ends came to 12 bases. The CDR3 consists of 14 residues. Germline values: CDR1 SEHNR, CDR2 FQNEAQ (reference sequence). CDR3 DNA: TGTGCCAGCAGCTTGATGGAGAGCGGTCAGCCCCAGCATTTT. Residues: CASSLMESGQPQHF.